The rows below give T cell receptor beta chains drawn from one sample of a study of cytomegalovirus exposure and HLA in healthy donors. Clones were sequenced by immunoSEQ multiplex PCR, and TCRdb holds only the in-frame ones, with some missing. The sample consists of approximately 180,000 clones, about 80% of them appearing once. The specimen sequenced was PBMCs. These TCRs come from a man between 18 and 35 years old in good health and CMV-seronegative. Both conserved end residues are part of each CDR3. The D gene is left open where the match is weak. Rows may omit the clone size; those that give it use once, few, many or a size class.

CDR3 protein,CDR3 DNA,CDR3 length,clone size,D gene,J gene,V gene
CASSPRRTLAEQYF,TGTGCCAGTAGTCCCCGTAGGACTTTGGCCGAGCAGTACTTC,14,once,-,TRBJ2-7,TRBV19
CATSRDQEGWYGYTF,TGTGCCACCAGCAGAGATCAGGAGGGATGGTATGGCTACACCTTC,15,-,-,TRBJ1-2,TRBV15
CASSARQGWGEQYF,TGTGCCAGCAGCGCACGACAGGGTTGGGGCGAGCAGTACTTC,14,-,TRBD1,TRBJ2-7,TRBV7-6
CASSFSTAGGFFETQYF,TGTGCCAGCAGTTTCTCCACCGCAGGGGGTTTTTTTGAGACCCAGTACTTC,17,-,TRBD1,TRBJ2-5,TRBV7-9
CASSLRGGVYNEQFF,TGCGCCAGCAGCTTACGTGGGGGGGTTTACAATGAGCAGTTCTTC,15,-,TRBD2,TRBJ2-1,TRBV5-1
CASSLPSRDGNTEAFF,TGTGCCAGCAGCTTACCTTCGAGAGATGGGAACACTGAAGCTTTCTTT,16,-,-,TRBJ1-1,TRBV7-8
CASSSLRGPGELFF,TGTGCCAGCAGCTCCCTCAGGGGGCCCGGGGAGCTGTTTTTT,14,-,TRBD1,TRBJ2-2,TRBV11-2
CASSLSADRGEAFF,TGTGCCAGCAGCTTAAGTGCGGACAGGGGGGAAGCTTTCTTT,14,-,TRBD1,TRBJ1-1,TRBV7-3
CASSLFTASGNTIYF,TGCGCCAGCAGCTTGTTTACAGCCTCTGGAAACACCATATATTTT,15,few,-,TRBJ1-3,TRBV5-1
CASSMSRVRATYNEQFF,TGTGCCAGTAGTATGTCCCGTGTGAGGGCAACCTACAATGAGCAGTTCTTC,17,once,-,TRBJ2-1,TRBV19
CASRRDRGSYEQYF,TGTGCCAGCAGACGGGACAGGGGTTCATACGAGCAGTACTTC,14,-,TRBD1,TRBJ2-7,TRBV2
CASSQDSGRVSYEQYF,TGCGCCAGCAGCCAAGACTCTGGCAGGGTCTCCTACGAGCAGTACTTC,16,-,-,TRBJ2-7,TRBV4-1
CASRRQALGSPLHF,TGTGCCAGCAGAAGACAGGCACTTGGATCACCCCTCCACTTT,14,-,-,TRBJ1-6,TRBV5-6
CASSIHTSGGGNTQYF,TGTGCCAGCAGTATACACACTAGCGGGGGAGGGAATACGCAGTATTTT,16,few,TRBD2,TRBJ2-3,TRBV27
CASSESRQGDYEQYF,TGTGCCAGCAGTGAATCAAGACAGGGGGACTACGAGCAGTACTTC,15,-,TRBD1,TRBJ2-7,TRBV25-1
CASSVSSGRATDTQYF,TGTGCCAGCAGCGTTAGTAGCGGGAGGGCCACAGATACGCAGTATTTT,16,-,TRBD2,TRBJ2-3,TRBV9
CASSYRGGGTDTQYF,TGTGCCAGCAGTTACCGGGGAGGCGGCACAGATACGCAGTATTTT,15,-,-,TRBJ2-3,TRBV6-5
CASSQGQGTYEQYF,TGTGCCAGCAGCCAGGGACAGGGAACCTACGAGCAGTACTTC,14,once,TRBD1,TRBJ2-7,TRBV5-6
CASSKDRVDYGYTF,TGTGCCAGCAGCAAAGACAGGGTAGACTATGGCTACACCTTC,14,few,TRBD1,TRBJ1-2,TRBV5-5
CASSLTRGGSEQFF,TGTGCCAGCAGCTTAACACGCGGGGGAAGTGAGCAGTTCTTC,14,-,TRBD2,TRBJ2-1,TRBV7-8
CASSSLTSWNTEAFF,TGCGCCAGCAGCTCCTTGACTTCCTGGAACACTGAAGCTTTCTTT,15,-,-,TRBJ1-1,TRBV5-1
CSVEVRDLQETQYF,TGCAGCGTTGAAGTCCGGGATCTACAAGAGACCCAGTACTTC,14,-,-,TRBJ2-5,TRBV29-1
CASSQDLYTDTQYF,TGCGCCAGCAGCCAAGATCTCTACACAGATACGCAGTATTTT,14,-,-,TRBJ2-3,TRBV4-1
CASSGLLAGGIGTQYF,TGTGCCAGCAGTGGACTATTAGCGGGAGGAATTGGGACCCAGTACTTC,16,-,TRBD2,TRBJ2-5,TRBV6-6